A selection of T cell receptor beta chains follows, all from one sample in a study of blood T cell repertoires in COVID-19. Method: immunoSEQ multiplex PCR; TCRdb's copy keeps in-frame clones and lacks some. This table has some 81,000 clones, roughly 91% appearing once. Input material: peripheral blood. These receptors originate from a woman in her 50s in a cohort sampled during active COVID-19. CDR3s include the opening cysteine and the closing phenylalanine or tryptophan. Fields, in order: V gene, J gene, CDR3 protein.

V: TRBV19; J: TRBJ1-5; CDR3: CASSGQALSNQPQHF
V: TRBV27; J: TRBJ2-5; CDR3: CASSLFTRETQYF
V: TRBV19; J: TRBJ2-7; CDR3: CASSPPIGGRNEQYF
V: TRBV10-1; J: TRBJ2-4; CDR3: CASSDSVNIQYF
V: TRBV18; J: TRBJ1-1; CDR3: CASSPRVFTEAFF
V: TRBV18; J: TRBJ2-3; CDR3: CASSRDQTSTDTQYF
V: TRBV27; J: TRBJ2-7; CDR3: CARDRLGTSYF
V: TRBV29-1; J: TRBJ2-1; CDR3: CSVVLAGGPNEQFF
V: TRBV5-6; J: TRBJ1-4; CDR3: CASSRRGANEKLFF
V: TRBV27; J: TRBJ2-7; CDR3: CASSLMVGTYEQYF